The T cell receptor (beta chain) under discussion was sequenced for a study of OX40 agonist ivuxolimab in advanced cancers. The germline CDR1 and CDR2 sequences are DFQATT and SNEGSKA (reference sequence). The CDR3 runs 11 residues. Trimming stripped 5 bases from V and 9 bases from J, with 12 bases between. Method: immunoSEQ multiplex PCR; TCRdb's copy keeps in-frame clones and lacks some. The table shows tens of thousands of clones, with under 95% occurring only once. Study findings and constraints: Both blood CD4+ and CD8+ T cells showed clonal growth by week 6 at 0.1 to 3.0 mg/kg.

As regards this clone: Its antigen is unidentified.

This chain connects TRBV20-1 to TRBJ2-3; tentative D call: TRBD2 (6 bases). This TCR was sampled from an adult with an advanced solid tumor such as melanoma, head and neck, liver or kidney cancer. Sequencing was performed on CD4+ or CD8+ T cells sorted from blood, taken in a trial of the OX40 agonist ivuxolimab. The CDR3 bases are TGCAGTGCTCTAGGGAGCGGGACGCAGTATTTT. It translates to CSALGSGTQYF.